This T cell receptor (beta chain) was captured by sequencing in a study of T cell responses to AZD1222 COVID-19 vaccine (dated by TCRdb to the early 2020s). For the study in its entirety: AZD1222 recipients whose second dose came at about 4 weeks and those whose second dose came at about 12 weeks were combined into one group, since spike-specific TCR depth and breadth did not differ between the two schedules. TCR sequencing covered more than 230 trial participants: 200 to 220 given two doses of AZD1222 and 26 given two doses of MenACWY control vaccine. Trial participants were enrolled into age subgroups of 18-55, 56-69 and 70-plus years, which contained about 150, 28 and 57 TCR-sequenced participants, respectively. Study-wide conclusions, independent of this receptor: Participants were mostly white British, with more females than males. The authors suggested clonal diversity may have been underestimated. Vaccine-associated CD4 TCRs spanned the whole spike protein, with dominant responses in regions 160-218 and 743-854. In the small 56-69-year group, the increase in depth fell short of significance, most likely because of low power. Because no day 14 peak-response samples were available, repertoires were characterized only after the peak T cell response. After two AZD1222 doses, both the breadth and the depth of spike-specific TCRs were significantly higher than at day 0 and than in MenACWY recipients. Reportedly, close to half of the unique spike-specific TCRs recognized epitopes lying outside the regions that are mutated in the B.1.351 and B.1.1.7 variants. Only five or six AZD1222 recipients were SARS-CoV-2 seropositive at baseline, limiting conclusions about previously exposed vaccinees.

V gives up 5 bases and J gives up 7 bases, and the segment between their germline ends measures 12 bases. The CDR3 runs 12 amino acids, cysteine and phenylalanine included. The entry retains the CDR3 DNA only, 36 bases that are in frame from base 1. In the germline V gene, CDR1 corresponds to SGHDT and CDR2 to YYEEEE. The CDR3 regions of human TCRbeta chains were analyzed by immunosequencing. The authors processed their data as follows. TCRs in the repertoires were compared against a reference library of SARS-CoV-2-specific TCRs that had been generated with the MIRA antigen-specificity platform. Breadth was defined as the fraction of unique TCRs that were SARS-CoV-2-associated. Depth was defined as the fraction of total T cells that were SARS-CoV-2-associated. Using the MIRA data, every spike-specific TCR was mapped to the spike region that the TCR reacted to and assigned to either a CD4 or a CD8 class. Log10-transformed breadth and depth values were compared by one-way ANOVA with Sidak's multiple comparisons tests. The table was pulled from immuneACCESS by TCRdb, which kept in-frame rearrangements only. Such tables lose some clones; where checked, under half of the loss comes from unresolved V genes, and the rest has no known cause. V and J calls and clone size are as listed in that table; D and trimming were resolved from the DNA. Across this sample there are about 190,000 clones, with more than 75% seen only once. Jointly, the top ten make up 0.75% to 1% of the sample.

The sample's time point label, decoded: baseline before first vaccination. The vaccinee samples were drawn from two UK trials, COV001 and COV002, one of which was a single-blind randomized controlled phase 2/3 trial testing AZD1222 (ChAdOx1 nCoV-19) in healthy adults. For TCRbeta chain sequencing, PBMC samples were collected from trial participants at day 0 and at day 28 after the second dose. Concerning this clone itself: Its antigen specificity is not known. Within one base of it there is no much larger clone, and no base qualities were kept.

The clonotype was recovered from an adult in good health. The material was peripheral blood, obtained on day 0 of AZD1222 vaccination. The rearranged chain carries TRBV5-6 and TRBJ1-2, with a tentative D gene TRBD1 over 6 matching bases. The nucleotide sequence reads as follows: TGTGCCAGCAGTCGAACAGGGCTTGGCTACACCTTC. It codes for CASSRTGLGYTF.